What follows are 6 T cell receptor beta chains derived from one specimen sequenced in a study of blood T cells in healthy people across ages. A second PCR, run for about 7 to 11 cycles, used a sample-barcoded 5' primer plus a J-beta primer mix. Each CDR3 protein gets one entry after TCRdb re-called the 5' RACE reads with MiXCR. The table includes 650,000 to 1,000,000 distinct CDR3 sequences, 36% detected once. Source material: blood. All receptors come from a man younger than 35 in good health.

The V gene is TRBV4-2, the J gene TRBJ1-2; D remains unclear. V was trimmed by 3 bases and J by 6 bases, leaving 8 bases between them. Germline V gene lookup returns CDR1 LGHNA and CDR2 YNFKEQ. This CDR3 comprises 12 residues. The CDR3 sequence is CASSQAANGYTF. The CDR3 DNA reads TGTGCCAGCAGCCAGGCTGCGAATGGCTACACCTTC.

This clonotype has more than one count but fewer than ten. This sequence joins TRBV5-6 and TRBJ1-6, with D perhaps TRBD1 (5 bases). The germline V gene encodes CDR1 SGHDT and CDR2 YYEEEE. The V end was cut by 1 base, the J end by 6 bases, with 14 bases between. CDR3 length equals 16 residues. This CDR3 is CASSLWGGRRNSPLHF. The CDR3 nucleotides read TGTGCCAGCAGCTTGTGGGGGGGTAGGCGTAATTCACCCCTCCACTTT.

This clonotype was counted ten times or more. J is TRBJ2-7 and V is TRBV7-3, with D unresolved. Germline-derived CDR1 and CDR2 are SGHTA and FQGTGA. V was pared by 5 bases and J by 3 bases, with 14 bases between. The CDR3 covers 14 residues. In DNA form, the CDR3 reads TGTGCCAGCAGCCCGTTAAAACGGTACTACGAGCAGTACTTC. Residues: CASSPLKRYYEQYF.

This clonotype was seen ten or more times. The gene calls are TRBV5-1 and TRBJ2-1, with TRBD2 matching 16 bases. This CDR3 spans 15 amino acids. Trimming removed 4 bases from V and 9 bases from J; junction bases left unmatched: 4. Germline CDR1 and CDR2: SGHRS and YFSETQ. The CDR3 sequence: CASSPGLAGGSEQFF. DNA of the CDR3: TGCGCCAGCAGCCCGGGACTAGCGGGGGGGAGTGAGCAGTTCTTC.

The rearrangement links TRBV10-3 to TRBJ2-2, with a weak D call TRBD2 (5 bases). Germline V gene data show CDR1 as ENHRY and CDR2 as SYGVKD. The ends were cut back, 7 bases at V and 0 bases at J, with 15 bases in the middle. This CDR3 has 16 amino acids. CDR3 sequence reads: CAINSGTSTNTGELFF. The CDR3 DNA reads TGTGCCATCAATTCGGGAACTTCCACGAACACCGGGGAGCTGTTTTTT.

This clonotype turned up a few times. V usage is TRBV12-3 or TRBV12-4 and J usage is TRBJ2-5; D remains ambiguous. The CDR3 covers 13 residues. The germline V and J ends were trimmed by 1 base and 0 bases, with 3 bases remaining between them. Written as DNA, the CDR3 is TGTGCCAGCAGTTTAGTACACCAAGAGACCCAGTACTTC. This codes for CASSLVHQETQYF.